Listed here are 14 T cell receptor beta chains from one sample, sequenced in a study of cytomegalovirus exposure and HLA in healthy donors. In the PCR, 60 Vbeta and 13 Jbeta primers were used. The table came from immunoSEQ multiplex PCR; TCRdb's copy has only in-frame clones and leaves some out. The sample has over 75,000 clones; about 80% are singletons. The sample was PBMCs. The source is a man in his forties in good health and CMV-seropositive.

This chain joins TRBV27 and TRBJ1-3, with D hard to call. V shed 4 bases and J shed 0 bases, with 13 bases lying between them. This CDR3 is built from 16 residues. The germline gives CDR1 MNHEY, CDR2 SMNVEV (reference sequence). The CDR3 nucleotides are TGTGCCAGCAGTTCCCGACCTCACTACTCTGGAAACACCATATATTTT. Protein: CASSSRPHYSGNTIYF.

This clone was recorded once. The chain employs TRBV9 and TRBJ2-5; 7 nucleotides align to TRBD1. Germline V CDR1 and CDR2: SGDLS, YYNGEE. The CDR3 has 16 residues. V dropped 2 bases and J dropped 1; count of bases not matched to a gene: 8. CDR3 nucleotide sequence: TGTGCCAGCAGCGTGCAGCCCGGGGACAGCCAAGAGACCCAGTACTTC. It encodes CASSVQPGDSQETQYF. The full variable domain, with the rest looked up from reference TRBV9 and TRBJ2-5, is DSGVTQTPKHLITATGQRVTLRCSPRSGDLSVYWYQQSLDQGLQFLIQYYNGEERAKGNILERFSAQQFPDLHSELNLSSLELGDSALYFCASSVQPGDSQETQYFGPGTRLLVL.

This clone was picked up a small number of times. The chain uses TRBV15 and TRBJ2-3; 10 nucleotides line up with TRBD1. Germline trimming cut 3 bases from V and 1 base from J; bases unmatched to any gene: 1. Per the germline V gene, CDR1 is LNHNV and CDR2 is YYDKDF (reference sequence). The CDR3 has 15 amino acids. The CDR3 sequence is CATSRDRGGTDTQYF. DNA for the CDR3: TGTGCCACCAGCAGGGACAGGGGGGGCACAGATACGCAGTATTTT.

For the CDR3, the DNA is TGTGCCAGCAGTTACCCGACAACGAACACTGAAGCTTTCTTT. Residues: CASSYPTTNTEAFF. This chain joins TRBV6-6 and TRBJ1-1, with no clear D. This CDR3 spans 14 amino acids. V was pared by 2 bases and J by 1 base, with 8 bases between. From germline, CDR1 is MNHNY and CDR2 SVGAGI (reference sequence).

The chain has TRBV6-6 and TRBJ2-7; D is uncertain. This CDR3 has 12 amino acids. Germline V lookup: CDR1 MNHNY, CDR2 SVGAGI (reference sequence). V gave up 2 bases and J gave up 2 bases, with 4 bases separating them. The CDR3 loop is CASSYSPYEQYF. The CDR3, as DNA: TGTGCCAGCAGTTACAGCCCCTACGAGCAGTACTTC.

This sequence joins TRBV28 and TRBJ2-1; perhaps TRBD2 as D (5 bases). CDR1 and CDR2 (germline): MDHEN, SYDVKM. Trimming removed 6 bases at V and 8 bases at J, with 23 bases between. CDR3 length equals 16 residues. The CDR3 DNA follows: TGTGCCAGCAGGGGTCCCGAGGGAACTTCCTTCGATGAGCAGTTCTTC. This encodes CASRGPEGTSFDEQFF.

This clone was seen just once. V gene TRBV5-4 combines with J gene TRBJ2-5, with 7 bases fitting TRBD1. This CDR3 is built from 13 residues. CDR1 SGHNT and CDR2 YYREEE come from the germline V gene (reference sequence). V lost 4 bases to trimming and J lost 5 bases; unmatched junction nucleotides: 5. The CDR3 DNA is TGTGCCAGCAGCGAGGGGGCCGGGGAGACCCAGTACTTC. It translates to CASSEGAGETQYF.

The chain links TRBV27 to TRBJ1-2; 8 bases map to TRBD1. CDR3 length equals 14 residues. The germline V gene encodes CDR1 MNHEY and CDR2 SMNVEV (reference sequence). Trimming at V came to 5 bases and at J to 2 bases, leaving 4 bases not matched to a gene. The CDR3 loop reads CASSRGTGNYGYTF. The CDR3 DNA reads TGTGCCAGCAGTAGGGGGACAGGAAACTATGGCTACACCTTC.

V is TRBV10-3 and J is TRBJ2-7; maybe TRBD2 (6 bases). This CDR3 contains 14 residues. Germline CDR1 and CDR2: ENHRY and SYGVKD. With 11 bases removed from V and 7 bases from J, the gap between germline ends came to 24 bases. CDR3 sequence reads: CAATREPARGEQYF. CDR3 DNA sequence: TGTGCCGCGACCCGGGAGCCGGCCCGGGGAGAGCAGTACTTC.

The chain employs TRBV15 and TRBJ2-1; 7 nucleotides match TRBD1. In germline, CDR1 is LNHNV, CDR2 YYDKDF (reference sequence). With 8 bases clipped from V and 4 bases from J, the junction kept 11 bases outside the gene matches. This CDR3 is 15 amino acids long. Here the CDR3 reads CATAYRGDQYNEQFF. The CDR3 DNA is TGTGCCACCGCCTACAGGGGCGACCAATACAATGAGCAGTTCTTC.

This clone occurred once. This sequence joins TRBV13 and TRBJ1-6, with a tentative D call TRBD1 (6 bases). The CDR3 contains 14 residues. V was trimmed by 3 bases and J by 7 bases, leaving 10 bases between them. Germline loops: CDR1 PRHDT, CDR2 FYEKMQ (reference sequence). DNA of the CDR3: TGTGCCAGCAGCTTGACAGGAGTAAATTCACCCCTCCACTTT. Translation gives CASSLTGVNSPLHF.

V gene TRBV14 combines with J gene TRBJ2-5, with a weak D call TRBD2 (6 bases). V was pared by 3 bases and J by 5 bases, with 19 bases between. Germline V gene lookup returns CDR1 SGHDN and CDR2 FVKESK. There are 16 residues in the CDR3. As DNA, the CDR3 is TGTGCCAGCAGCCACCCAACCTTCGCTAGCGTGGAGACCCAGTACTTC. Residues: CASSHPTFASVETQYF.

This chain connects TRBV10-3 to TRBJ1-1; TRBD1 agrees at 7 bases. The CDR3 sequence is 14 residues long. Germline V gene data show CDR1 as ENHRY and CDR2 as SYGVKD. Trimming cost V 7 bases and J 4 bases; bases outside gene matches: 9. CDR3 nucleotide sequence: TGTGCCATCATGAGACAGGGTTTGAGCACTGAAGCTTTCTTT. The encoded protein is CAIMRQGLSTEAFF.

J is TRBJ1-1 and V is TRBV18; tentative D call: TRBD1 (6 bases). Germline lookup yields CDR1 KGHSH and CDR2 LQKENI. This CDR3 spans 14 amino acids. V gave up 2 bases and J gave up 4 bases, with 11 bases separating them. CDR3 residues: CASSPRTVGTEAFF. The CDR3 DNA follows: TGTGCCAGCTCACCAAGGACAGTAGGCACTGAAGCTTTCTTT.